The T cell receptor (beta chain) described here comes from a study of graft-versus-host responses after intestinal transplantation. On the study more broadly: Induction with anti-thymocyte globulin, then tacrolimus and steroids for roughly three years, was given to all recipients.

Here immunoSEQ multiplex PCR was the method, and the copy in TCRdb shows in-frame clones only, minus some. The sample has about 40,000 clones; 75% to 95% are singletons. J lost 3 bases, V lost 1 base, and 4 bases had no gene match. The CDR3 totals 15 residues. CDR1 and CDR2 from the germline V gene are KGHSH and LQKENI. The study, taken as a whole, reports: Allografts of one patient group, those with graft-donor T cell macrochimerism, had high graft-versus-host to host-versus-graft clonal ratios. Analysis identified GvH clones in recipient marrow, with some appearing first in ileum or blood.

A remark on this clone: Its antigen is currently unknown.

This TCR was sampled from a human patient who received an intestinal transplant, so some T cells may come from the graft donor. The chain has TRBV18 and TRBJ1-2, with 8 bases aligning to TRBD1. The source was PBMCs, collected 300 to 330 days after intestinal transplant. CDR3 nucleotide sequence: TGTGCCAGCTCACCACTGACAGGGGTTGACTATGGCTACACCTTC. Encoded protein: CASSPLTGVDYGYTF.